This note documents a single T cell receptor (beta chain) sequence. Some clones are missing from TCRdb's copy, which holds only in-frame ones; the method was immunoSEQ multiplex PCR. The table has about 94,000 clones, 80% to 90% seen once. V trimming: 5 bases; J trimming: 5 bases; junction bases outside the gene matches: 4. The germline V gene encodes CDR1 MNHEY and CDR2 SVGAGI. This CDR3 is 15 amino acids long. The data stem from a study of blood T cell repertoires in COVID-19. This clonotype originated in a human donor with acute or convalescent COVID-19. The donor label of this sample is uncertain. Source material: peripheral blood. The chain recombines TRBV6-5 with TRBJ2-5, with 14 bases identical to TRBD2. The CDR3 loop is CASSRTSGRSETQYF. CDR3 coding DNA: TGTGCCAGCAGTCGGACTAGCGGGAGGTCGGAGACCCAGTACTTC.